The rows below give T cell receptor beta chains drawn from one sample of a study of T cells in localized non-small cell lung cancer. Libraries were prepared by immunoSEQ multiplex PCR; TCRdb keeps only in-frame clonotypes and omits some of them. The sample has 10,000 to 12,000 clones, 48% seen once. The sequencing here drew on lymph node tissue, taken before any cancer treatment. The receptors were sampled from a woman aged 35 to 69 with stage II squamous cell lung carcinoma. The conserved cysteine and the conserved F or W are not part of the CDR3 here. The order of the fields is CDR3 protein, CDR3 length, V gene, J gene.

CDR3: ASRGRFDEAF; length: 10; V: TRBV6-8; J: TRBJ1-1
CDR3: ASSTALSYGYT; length: 11; V: TRBV7-4; J: TRBJ1-2
CDR3: ASSDRDYSYEQY; length: 12; V: TRBV6-8; J: TRBJ2-7
CDR3: ASGAGTGNSPLH; length: 12; V: TRBV6-8; J: TRBJ1-6
CDR3: ASKYRGQRLSGYT; length: 13; V: TRBV6-8; J: TRBJ1-2
CDR3: AISEGDQKSPLH; length: 12; V: TRBV10-3; J: TRBJ1-6
CDR3: ATSTGTDSNQPQH; length: 13; V: TRBV15; J: TRBJ1-5
CDR3: ASSPRWRNEKLF; length: 12; V: TRBV11-3; J: TRBJ1-4
CDR3: AISAGRQNTGELF; length: 13; V: TRBV6-8; J: TRBJ2-2
CDR3: ASRGTGGAGQY; length: 11; V: TRBV28; J: TRBJ2-7
CDR3: ASSDSGSNTGELF; length: 13; V: TRBV6-8; J: TRBJ2-2
CDR3: ASSILTGYEQY; length: 11; V: TRBV19; J: TRBJ2-7
CDR3: ASSPRGQAYGYT; length: 12; V: TRBV18; J: TRBJ1-2
CDR3: ASSLSGTVLNEKLF; length: 14; V: TRBV28; J: TRBJ1-4
CDR3: ASSESGGGNNSPLH; length: 14; V: TRBV10-2; J: TRBJ1-6
CDR3: ASKGYTSSYEQY; length: 12; V: TRBV9; J: TRBJ2-7
CDR3: ASRLPSGLYNEQF; length: 13; V: TRBV6-8; J: TRBJ2-1
CDR3: ASSAGPLPLQY; length: 11; V: TRBV10-2; J: TRBJ2-7
CDR3: ASSLFQGASSGYT; length: 13; V: TRBV5-1; J: TRBJ1-2
CDR3: ASSTQGNYGYT; length: 11; V: TRBV19; J: TRBJ1-2
CDR3: ATLSDRRNTEAF; length: 12; V: TRBV19; J: TRBJ1-1
CDR3: ASSGRQGSYNEQF; length: 13; V: TRBV11-3; J: TRBJ2-1
CDR3: ASSPHIRGGNTEAF; length: 14; V: TRBV18; J: TRBJ1-1
CDR3: ASSPPSIQGGDTIY; length: 14; V: TRBV18; J: TRBJ1-3
CDR3: ASSIWVAEKLF; length: 11; V: TRBV19; J: TRBJ1-4
CDR3: ASSSGQPNQPQH; length: 12; V: TRBV18; J: TRBJ1-5
CDR3: ATSRDSDSYNEQF; length: 13; V: TRBV15; J: TRBJ2-1
CDR3: ASSPLAGGRYNEQF; length: 14; V: TRBV19; J: TRBJ2-1
CDR3: ASSFLWAGGFRNTIY; length: 15; V: TRBV28; J: TRBJ1-3
CDR3: AWSVGRRETQY; length: 11; V: TRBV30; J: TRBJ2-5
CDR3: ATSPGDFINEKLF; length: 13; V: TRBV15; J: TRBJ1-4
CDR3: ASQGNSNQPQH; length: 11; V: TRBV6-8; J: TRBJ1-5
CDR3: ASSYRPGTASEQF; length: 13; V: TRBV6-8; J: TRBJ2-1
CDR3: ASSSQGGGYGYT; length: 12; V: TRBV6-8; J: TRBJ1-2
CDR3: ASSMGTGLNEKLF; length: 13; V: TRBV19; J: TRBJ1-4
CDR3: SGGGGLFEQY; length: 10; V: TRBV29-1; J: TRBJ2-7
CDR3: ASSFQDRPYGYT; length: 12; V: TRBV6-8; J: TRBJ1-2
CDR3: ASSEPSTSGRSNEQF; length: 15; V: TRBV10-2; J: TRBJ2-1
CDR3: ASSWLAGMSSYNEQF; length: 15; V: TRBV6-8; J: TRBJ2-1
CDR3: SAGTYRSEDGYT; length: 12; V: TRBV29-1; J: TRBJ1-2
CDR3: ASSMGEGTTGELF; length: 13; V: TRBV19; J: TRBJ2-2
CDR3: ASGLPQGNGYT; length: 11; V: TRBV12-5; J: TRBJ1-2
CDR3: SVEDQGGSGYT; length: 11; V: TRBV29-1; J: TRBJ1-2
CDR3: ASSLLVGIAF; length: 10; V: TRBV28; J: TRBJ1-1
CDR3: ASSVEGRNTQY; length: 11; V: TRBV19; J: TRBJ2-3
CDR3: ASSIVAPGQGAFYGYT; length: 16; V: TRBV19; J: TRBJ1-2
CDR3: ASSIGTGTYEQY; length: 12; V: TRBV19; J: TRBJ2-7
CDR3: ASSYGGGVGYGYT; length: 13; V: TRBV19; J: TRBJ1-2
CDR3: ASSLLGSQAF; length: 10; V: TRBV28; J: TRBJ1-1
CDR3: ASSYPGQGNEKLF; length: 13; V: TRBV6-8; J: TRBJ1-4
CDR3: ASSFRQGRTGELF; length: 13; V: TRBV28; J: TRBJ2-2
CDR3: ASSLIDRSNQPQH; length: 13; V: TRBV1; J: TRBJ1-5
CDR3: AITPTAGGSTDTQY; length: 14; V: TRBV6-8; J: TRBJ2-3
CDR3: AWSPQTGFVRQPQH; length: 14; V: TRBV30; J: TRBJ1-5
CDR3: AWKDRGNYGYT; length: 11; V: TRBV30; J: TRBJ1-2
CDR3: ASSPRDRPNAGSPLH; length: 15; V: TRBV6-8; J: TRBJ1-6
CDR3: AWSTSSPLGEETQY; length: 14; V: TRBV30; J: TRBJ2-5